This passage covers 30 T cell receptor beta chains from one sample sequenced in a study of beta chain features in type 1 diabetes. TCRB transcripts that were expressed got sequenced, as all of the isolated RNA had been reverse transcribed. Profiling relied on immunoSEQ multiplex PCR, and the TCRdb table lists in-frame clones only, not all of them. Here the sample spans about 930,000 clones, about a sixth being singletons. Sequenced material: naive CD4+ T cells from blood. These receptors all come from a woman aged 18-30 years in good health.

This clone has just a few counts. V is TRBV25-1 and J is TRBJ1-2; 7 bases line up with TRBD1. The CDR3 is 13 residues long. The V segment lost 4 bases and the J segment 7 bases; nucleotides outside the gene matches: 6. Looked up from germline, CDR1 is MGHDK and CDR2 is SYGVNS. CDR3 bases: TGTGCCAGCAGTGGACAGGGTAACGGTGGCTACACCTTC. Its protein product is CASSGQGNGGYTF.

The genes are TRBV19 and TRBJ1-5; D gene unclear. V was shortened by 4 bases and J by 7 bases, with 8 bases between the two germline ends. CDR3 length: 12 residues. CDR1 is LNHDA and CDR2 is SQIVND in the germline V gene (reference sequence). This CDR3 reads CASSSREQPQHF. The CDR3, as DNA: TGTGCCAGTAGTAGTAGGGAGCAGCCCCAGCATTTT. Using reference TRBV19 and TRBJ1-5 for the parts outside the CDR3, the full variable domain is DGGITQSPKYLFRKEGQNVTLSCEQNLNHDAMYWYRQDPGQGLRLIYYSQIVNDFQKGDIAEGYSVSREKKESFPLTVTSAQKNPTAFYLCASSSREQPQHFGDGTRLSIL.

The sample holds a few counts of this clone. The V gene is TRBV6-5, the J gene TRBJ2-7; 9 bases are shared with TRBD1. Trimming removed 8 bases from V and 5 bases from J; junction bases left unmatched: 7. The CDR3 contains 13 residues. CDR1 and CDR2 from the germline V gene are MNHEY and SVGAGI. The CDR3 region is CASLDRGTHEQYF. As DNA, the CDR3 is TGTGCCAGCCTAGACAGGGGGACCCACGAGCAGTACTTC.

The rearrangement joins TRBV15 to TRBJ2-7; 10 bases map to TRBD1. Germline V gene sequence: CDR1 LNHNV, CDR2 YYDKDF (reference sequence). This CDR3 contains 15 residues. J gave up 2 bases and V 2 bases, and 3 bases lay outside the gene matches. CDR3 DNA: TGTGCCACCAGCAGATCCGGGACAGGGGCCTACGAGCAGTACTTC. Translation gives CATSRSGTGAYEQYF.

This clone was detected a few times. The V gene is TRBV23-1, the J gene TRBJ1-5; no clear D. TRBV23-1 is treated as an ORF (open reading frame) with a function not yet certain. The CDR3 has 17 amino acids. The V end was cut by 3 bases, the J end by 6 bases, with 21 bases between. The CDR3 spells CASSQPPKAGWGQPQHF. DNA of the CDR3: TGCGCCAGCAGTCAGCCCCCCAAGGCGGGGTGGGGTCAGCCCCAGCATTTT.

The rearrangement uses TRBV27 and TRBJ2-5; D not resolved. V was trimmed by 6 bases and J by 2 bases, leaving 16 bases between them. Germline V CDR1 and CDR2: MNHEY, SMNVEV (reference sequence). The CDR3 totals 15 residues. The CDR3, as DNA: TGTGCCAGCAGCCCGGCAGCCCTAAGACAAGAGACCCAGTACTTC. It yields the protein CASSPAALRQETQYF.

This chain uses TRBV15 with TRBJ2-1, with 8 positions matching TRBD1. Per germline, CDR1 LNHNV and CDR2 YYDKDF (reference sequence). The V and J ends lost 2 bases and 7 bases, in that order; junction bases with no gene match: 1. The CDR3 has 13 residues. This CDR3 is CATSRRQGNEQFF. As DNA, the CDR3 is TGTGCCACCAGCAGAAGACAGGGGAATGAGCAGTTCTTC.

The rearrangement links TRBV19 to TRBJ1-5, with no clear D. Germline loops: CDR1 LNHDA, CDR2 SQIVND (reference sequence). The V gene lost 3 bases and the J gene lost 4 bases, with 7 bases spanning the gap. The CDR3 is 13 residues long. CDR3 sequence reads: CASSMVRNQPQHF. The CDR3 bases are TGTGCCAGTAGTATGGTCAGGAATCAGCCCCAGCATTTT.

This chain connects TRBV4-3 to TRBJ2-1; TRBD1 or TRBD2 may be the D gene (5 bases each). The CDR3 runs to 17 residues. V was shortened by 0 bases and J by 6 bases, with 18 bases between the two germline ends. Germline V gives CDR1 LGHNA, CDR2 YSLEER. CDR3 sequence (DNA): TGCGCCAGCAGCCAAGATAGAGGGGCTATCAGGCGCAATGAGCAGTTCTTC. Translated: CASSQDRGAIRRNEQFF.

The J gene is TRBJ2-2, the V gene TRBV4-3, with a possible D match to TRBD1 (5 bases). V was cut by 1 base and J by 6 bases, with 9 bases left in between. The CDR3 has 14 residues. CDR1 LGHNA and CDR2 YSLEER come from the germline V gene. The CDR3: CASSQGGSSGELFF. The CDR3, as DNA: TGCGCCAGCAGCCAAGGGGGCTCGTCCGGGGAGCTGTTTTTT.

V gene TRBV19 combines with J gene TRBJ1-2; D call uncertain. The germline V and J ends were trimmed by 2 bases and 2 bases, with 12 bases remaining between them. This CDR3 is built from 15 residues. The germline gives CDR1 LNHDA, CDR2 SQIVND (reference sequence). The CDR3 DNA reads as TGTGCCAGTAGTATAAACGGACTGGGCAACTATGGCTACACCTTC. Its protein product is CASSINGLGNYGYTF.

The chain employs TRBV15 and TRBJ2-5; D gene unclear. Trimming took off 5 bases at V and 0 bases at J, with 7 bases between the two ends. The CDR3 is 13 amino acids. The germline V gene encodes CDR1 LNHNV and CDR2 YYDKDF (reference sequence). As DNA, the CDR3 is TGTGCCACCAGCCGAAAGTACCAAGAGACCCAGTACTTC. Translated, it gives CATSRKYQETQYF.

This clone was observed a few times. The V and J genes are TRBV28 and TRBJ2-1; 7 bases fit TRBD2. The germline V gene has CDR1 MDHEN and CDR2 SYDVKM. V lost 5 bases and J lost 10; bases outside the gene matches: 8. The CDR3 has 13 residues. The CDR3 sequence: CASSDFFGREQFF. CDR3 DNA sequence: TGTGCCAGCAGTGATTTTTTCGGGAGGGAGCAGTTCTTC.

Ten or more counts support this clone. CDR3 protein: CASSAWGDEKLFF. CDR3 nucleotides: TGTGCCAGCAGTGCATGGGGCGATGAAAAACTGTTTTTT. The genes are TRBV25-1 and TRBJ1-4; TRBD1 is a possible D gene (5 bases). CDR3 length: 13 residues. Germline lookup yields CDR1 MGHDK and CDR2 SYGVNS. Trimming cost V 4 bases and J 6 bases, with 9 bases left between them.

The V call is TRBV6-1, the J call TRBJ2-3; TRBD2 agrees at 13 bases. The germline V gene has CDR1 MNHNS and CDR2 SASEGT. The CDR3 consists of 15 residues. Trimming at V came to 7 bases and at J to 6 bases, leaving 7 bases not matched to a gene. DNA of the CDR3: TGTGCCAGCACGGCGGGACTAGCGGGATTGGATACGCAGTATTTT. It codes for CASTAGLAGLDTQYF.

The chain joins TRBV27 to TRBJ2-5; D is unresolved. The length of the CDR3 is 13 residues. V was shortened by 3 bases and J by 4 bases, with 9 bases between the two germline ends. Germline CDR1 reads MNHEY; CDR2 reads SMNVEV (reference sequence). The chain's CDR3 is CASSFTGGETQYF. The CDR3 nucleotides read TGTGCCAGCAGTTTCACTGGCGGAGAGACCCAGTACTTC.

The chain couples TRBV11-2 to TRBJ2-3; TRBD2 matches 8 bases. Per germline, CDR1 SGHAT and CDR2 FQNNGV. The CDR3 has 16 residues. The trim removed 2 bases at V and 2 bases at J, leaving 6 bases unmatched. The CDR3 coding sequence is TGTGCCAGCAGCTTAAATAGCGGGGTCGTCACAGATACGCAGTATTTT. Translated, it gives CASSLNSGVVTDTQYF. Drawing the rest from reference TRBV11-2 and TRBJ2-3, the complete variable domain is EAGVAQSPRYKIIEKRQSVAFWCNPISGHATLYWYQQILGQGPKLLIQFQNNGVVDDSQLPKDRFSAERLKGVDSTLKIQPAKLEDSAVYLCASSLNSGVVTDTQYFGPGTRLTVL.

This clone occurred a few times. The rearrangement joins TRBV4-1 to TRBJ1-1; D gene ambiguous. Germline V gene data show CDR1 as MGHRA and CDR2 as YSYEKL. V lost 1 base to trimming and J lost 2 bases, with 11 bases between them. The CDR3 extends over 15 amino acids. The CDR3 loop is CASSQGPRGNTEAFF. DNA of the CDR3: TGCGCCAGCAGCCAAGGTCCTAGAGGTAACACTGAAGCTTTCTTT.

Here the CDR3 DNA reads TGTGCCAGTAGTCAGGGCTTAGGTAGGAATGAGCAGTTCTTC. Protein product: CASSQGLGRNEQFF. The chain carries TRBV19 and TRBJ2-1, with D possibly being TRBD1 (5 bases). Germline V gene lookup returns CDR1 LNHDA and CDR2 SQIVND (reference sequence). The CDR3 is made up of 14 amino acids. The V end lost 5 bases, the J end lost 7 bases, and 15 bases lay between the germline ends.

The CDR3 spells CASSTAGLASPGELFF. For the CDR3, the DNA is TGTGCCAGCAGCACGGCGGGACTAGCAAGTCCTGGGGAGCTGTTTTTT. V usage is TRBV7-2 and J usage is TRBJ2-2; TRBD2 matches 9 bases. In germline, CDR1 is SGHTA, CDR2 FQGNSA. V gave up 5 bases and J gave up 8 bases; unmatched junction bases: 12. The CDR3 totals 16 residues.

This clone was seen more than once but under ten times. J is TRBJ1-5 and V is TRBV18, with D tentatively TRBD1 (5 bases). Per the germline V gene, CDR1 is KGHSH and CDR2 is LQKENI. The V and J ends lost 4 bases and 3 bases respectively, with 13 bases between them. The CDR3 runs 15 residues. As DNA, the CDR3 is TGTGCCAGCTCACAACAGGAGGGAATCAATCAGCCCCAGCATTTT. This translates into CASSQQEGINQPQHF. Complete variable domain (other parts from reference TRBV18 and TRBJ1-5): NAGVMQNPRHLVRRRGQEARLRCSPMKGHSHVYWYRQLPEEGLKFMVYLQKENIIDESGMPKERFSAEFPKEGPSILRIQQVVRGDSAAYFCASSQQEGINQPQHFGDGTRLSIL.

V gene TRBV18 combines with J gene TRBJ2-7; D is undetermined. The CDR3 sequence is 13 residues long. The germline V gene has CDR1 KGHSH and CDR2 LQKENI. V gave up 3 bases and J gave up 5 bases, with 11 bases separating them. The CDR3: CASSPTEEDEQYF. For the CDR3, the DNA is TGTGCCAGCTCACCCACAGAAGAGGACGAGCAGTACTTC.

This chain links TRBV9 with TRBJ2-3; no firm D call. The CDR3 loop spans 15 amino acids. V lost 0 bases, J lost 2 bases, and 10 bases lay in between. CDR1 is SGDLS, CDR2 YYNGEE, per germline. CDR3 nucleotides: TGTGCCAGCAGCGTAGGCACTGGCTTCACAGATACGCAGTATTTT. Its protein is CASSVGTGFTDTQYF.

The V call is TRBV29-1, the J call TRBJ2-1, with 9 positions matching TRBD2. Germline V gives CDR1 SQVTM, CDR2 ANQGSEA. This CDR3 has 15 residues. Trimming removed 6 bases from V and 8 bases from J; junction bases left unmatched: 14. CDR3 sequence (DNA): TGCAGCGTCAAATCCGGGACTAGCTTTGGGCATGAGCAGTTCTTC. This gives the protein CSVKSGTSFGHEQFF.

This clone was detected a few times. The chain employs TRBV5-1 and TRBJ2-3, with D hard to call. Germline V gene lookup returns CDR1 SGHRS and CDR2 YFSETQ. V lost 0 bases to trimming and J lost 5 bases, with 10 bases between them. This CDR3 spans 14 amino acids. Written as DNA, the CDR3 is TGCGCCAGCAGCTTGGGAGACCCACGAGATACGCAGTATTTT. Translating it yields CASSLGDPRDTQYF.

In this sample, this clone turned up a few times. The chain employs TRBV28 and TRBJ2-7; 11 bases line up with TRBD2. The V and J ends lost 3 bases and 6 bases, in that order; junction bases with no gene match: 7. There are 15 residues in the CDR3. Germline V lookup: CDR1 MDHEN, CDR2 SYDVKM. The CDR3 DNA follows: TGTGCCAGCAGTTTCCGGGCAGGACTAGCGGGCGAGCAGTACTTC. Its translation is CASSFRAGLAGEQYF. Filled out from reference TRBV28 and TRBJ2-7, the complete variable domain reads DVKVTQSSRYLVKRTGEKVFLECVQDMDHENMFWYRQDPGLGLRLIYFSYDVKMKEKGDIPEGYSVSREKKERFSLILESASTNQTSMYLCASSFRAGLAGEQYFGPGTRLTVT.

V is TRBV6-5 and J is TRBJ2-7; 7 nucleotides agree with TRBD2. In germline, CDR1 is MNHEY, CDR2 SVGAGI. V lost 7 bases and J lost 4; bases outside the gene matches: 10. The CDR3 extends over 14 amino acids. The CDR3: CASMSLAAPYEQYF. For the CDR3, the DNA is TGTGCCAGCATGTCCCTAGCGGCCCCTTACGAGCAGTACTTC.

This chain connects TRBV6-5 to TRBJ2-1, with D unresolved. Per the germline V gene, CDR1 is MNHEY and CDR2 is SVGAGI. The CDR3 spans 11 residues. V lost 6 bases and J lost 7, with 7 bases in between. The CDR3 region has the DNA TGTGCCAGCAGGAATAATAATGAGCAGTTCTTC. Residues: CASRNNNEQFF.

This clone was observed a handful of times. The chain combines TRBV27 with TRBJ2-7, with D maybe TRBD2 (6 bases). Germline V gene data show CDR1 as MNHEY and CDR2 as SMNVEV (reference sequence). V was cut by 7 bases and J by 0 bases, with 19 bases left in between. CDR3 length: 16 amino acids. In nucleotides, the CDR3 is TGTGCCAGCAAAAAGTACAGCGGGCCATTCTCCTACGAGCAGTACTTC. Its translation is CASKKYSGPFSYEQYF.

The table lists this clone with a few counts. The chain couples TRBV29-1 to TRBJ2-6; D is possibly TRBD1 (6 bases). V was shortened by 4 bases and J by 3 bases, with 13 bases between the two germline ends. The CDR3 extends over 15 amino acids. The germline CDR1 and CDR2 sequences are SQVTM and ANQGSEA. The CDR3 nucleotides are TGCAGCGTTGCTACCGGGACATATGGGGCCAACGTCCTGACTTTC. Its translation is CSVATGTYGANVLTF.